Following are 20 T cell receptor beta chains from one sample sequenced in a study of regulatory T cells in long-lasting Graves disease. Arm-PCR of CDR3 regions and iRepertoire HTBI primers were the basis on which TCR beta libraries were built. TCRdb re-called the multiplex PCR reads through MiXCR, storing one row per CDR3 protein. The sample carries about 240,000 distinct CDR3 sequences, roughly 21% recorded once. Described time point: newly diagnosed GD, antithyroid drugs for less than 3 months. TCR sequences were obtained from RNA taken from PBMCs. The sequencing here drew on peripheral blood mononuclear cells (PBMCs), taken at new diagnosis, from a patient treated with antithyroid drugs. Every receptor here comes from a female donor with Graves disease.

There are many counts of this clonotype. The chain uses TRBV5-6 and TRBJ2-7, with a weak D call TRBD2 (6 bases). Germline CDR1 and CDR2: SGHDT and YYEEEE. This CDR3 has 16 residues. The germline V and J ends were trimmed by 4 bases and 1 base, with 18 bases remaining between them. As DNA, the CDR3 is TGTGCCAGCAGCGGCGGGACGGCTATCCTATCCTACGAGCAGTACTTC. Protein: CASSGGTAILSYEQYF.

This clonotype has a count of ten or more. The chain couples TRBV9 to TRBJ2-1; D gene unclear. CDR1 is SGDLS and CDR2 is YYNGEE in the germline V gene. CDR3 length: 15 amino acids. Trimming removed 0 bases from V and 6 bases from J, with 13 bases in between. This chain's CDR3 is CASSVAAERLNEQFF. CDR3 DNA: TGTGCCAGCAGCGTAGCCGCGGAGAGACTCAATGAGCAGTTCTTC.

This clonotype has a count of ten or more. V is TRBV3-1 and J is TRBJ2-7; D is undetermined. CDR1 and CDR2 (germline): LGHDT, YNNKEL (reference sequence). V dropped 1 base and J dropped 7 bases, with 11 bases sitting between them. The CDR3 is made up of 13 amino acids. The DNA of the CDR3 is TGTGCCAGCAGCCAAGGTCTCCCCAGGGAGCAGTACTTC. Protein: CASSQGLPREQYF.

CDR3 in amino acids: CASSFLAGGSRGQYF. In DNA form, the CDR3 reads TGTGCCAGCAGCTTCCTAGCGGGAGGGTCCCGGGGGCAGTATTTT. This chain joins TRBV7-2 and TRBJ2-1, with TRBD2 identical over 12 bases. The DNA matches TRBJ2-3 better at its end, which makes the J call doubtful. Germline V CDR1 and CDR2: SGHTA, FQGNSA. This CDR3 is 15 amino acids long.

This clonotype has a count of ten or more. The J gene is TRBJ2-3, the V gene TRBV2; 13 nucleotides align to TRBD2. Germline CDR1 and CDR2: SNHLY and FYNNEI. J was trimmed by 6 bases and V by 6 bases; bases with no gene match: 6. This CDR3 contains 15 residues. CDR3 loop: CASRLGLAGVDTQYF. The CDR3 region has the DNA TGTGCCAGCAGATTAGGACTAGCGGGAGTCGATACGCAGTATTTT.

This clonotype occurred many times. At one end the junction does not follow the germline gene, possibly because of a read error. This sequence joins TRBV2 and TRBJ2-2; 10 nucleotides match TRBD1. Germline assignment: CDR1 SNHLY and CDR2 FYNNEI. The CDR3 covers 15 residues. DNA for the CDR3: TGTGCCAGCAGGGAAGGGACAGGGGTCCCCGGGGAGCTGTTTTTT. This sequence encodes CASREGTGVPGELFF.

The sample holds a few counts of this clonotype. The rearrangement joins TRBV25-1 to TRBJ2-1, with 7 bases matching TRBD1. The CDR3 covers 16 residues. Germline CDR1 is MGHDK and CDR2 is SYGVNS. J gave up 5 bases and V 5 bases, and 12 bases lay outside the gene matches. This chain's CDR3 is CASSTRQTGRNNEQFF. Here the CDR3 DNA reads TGTGCCAGCAGTACTCGACAGACAGGGAGAAACAATGAGCAGTTCTTC.

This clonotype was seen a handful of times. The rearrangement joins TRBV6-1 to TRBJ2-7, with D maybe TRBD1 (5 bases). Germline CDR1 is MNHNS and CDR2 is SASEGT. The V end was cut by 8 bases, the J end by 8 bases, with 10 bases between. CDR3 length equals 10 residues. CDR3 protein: CASGRQKQYF. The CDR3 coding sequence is TGTGCCAGCGGAAGACAGAAGCAGTACTTC.

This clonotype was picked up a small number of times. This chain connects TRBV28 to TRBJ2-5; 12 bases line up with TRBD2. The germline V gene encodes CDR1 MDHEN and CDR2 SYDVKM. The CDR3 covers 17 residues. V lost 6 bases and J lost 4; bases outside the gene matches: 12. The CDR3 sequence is CASSQTSGGGRRETQYF. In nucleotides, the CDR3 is TGTGCCAGCAGCCAGACTAGCGGGGGCGGAAGAAGAGAGACCCAGTACTTC.

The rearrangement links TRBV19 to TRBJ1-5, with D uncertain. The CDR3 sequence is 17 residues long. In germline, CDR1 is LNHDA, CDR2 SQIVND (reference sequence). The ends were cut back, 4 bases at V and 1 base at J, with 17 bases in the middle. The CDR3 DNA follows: TGTGCCAGTAGTACCGGGAACCCGGGTTCGAGCAATCAGCCCCAGCATTTT. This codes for CASSTGNPGSSNQPQHF.

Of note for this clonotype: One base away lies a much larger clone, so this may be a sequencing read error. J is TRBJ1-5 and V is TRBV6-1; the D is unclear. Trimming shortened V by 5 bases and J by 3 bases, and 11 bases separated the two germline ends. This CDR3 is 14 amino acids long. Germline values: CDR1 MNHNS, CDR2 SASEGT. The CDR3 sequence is CASSRDENNQPQHF. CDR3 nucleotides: TGTGCCAGCAGTAGAGACGAGAACAATCAGCCCCAGCATTTT.

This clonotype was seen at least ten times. The CDR3 nucleotides are TGTGCCAGCAGCTTGGATACGGGACAGGGGGGTGGCTACACCTTC. Its protein is CASSLDTGQGGGYTF. The V call is TRBV7-8, the J call TRBJ1-2, with TRBD1 matching over 11 bases. Per the germline V gene, CDR1 is SGHVS and CDR2 is FQNEAQ. Trimming cost V 3 bases and J 7 bases; bases outside gene matches: 7. The CDR3 runs to 15 residues.

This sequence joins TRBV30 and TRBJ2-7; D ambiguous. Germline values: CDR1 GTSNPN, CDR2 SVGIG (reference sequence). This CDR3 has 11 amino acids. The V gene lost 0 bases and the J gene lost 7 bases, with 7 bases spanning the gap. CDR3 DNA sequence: TGTGCCTGGAGTGTACTCGGGGAGCAGTACTTC. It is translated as CAWSVLGEQYF.

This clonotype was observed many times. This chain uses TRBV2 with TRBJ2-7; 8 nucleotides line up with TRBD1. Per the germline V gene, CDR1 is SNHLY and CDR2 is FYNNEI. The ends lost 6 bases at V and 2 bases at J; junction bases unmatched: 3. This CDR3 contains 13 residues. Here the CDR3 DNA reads TGTGCCAGCAGCTGGACAGGGACCTACGAGCAGTACTTC. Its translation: CASSWTGTYEQYF.

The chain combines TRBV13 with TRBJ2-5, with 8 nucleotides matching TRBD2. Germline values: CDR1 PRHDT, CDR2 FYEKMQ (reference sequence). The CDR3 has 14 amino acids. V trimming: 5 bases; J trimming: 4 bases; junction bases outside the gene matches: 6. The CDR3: CASSRGGRVETQYF. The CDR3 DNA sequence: TGTGCCAGCAGCCGGGGGGGAAGGGTAGAGACCCAGTACTTC.

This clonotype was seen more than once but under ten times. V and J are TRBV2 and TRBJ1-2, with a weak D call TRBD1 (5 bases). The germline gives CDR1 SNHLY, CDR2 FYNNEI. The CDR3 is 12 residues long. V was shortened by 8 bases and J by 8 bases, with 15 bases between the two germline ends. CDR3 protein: CASEGGAIGYTF. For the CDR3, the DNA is TGTGCCAGCGAGGGCGGGGCCATCGGCTACACCTTC. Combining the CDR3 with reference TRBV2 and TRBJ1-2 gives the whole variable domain EPEVTQTPSHQVTQMGQEVILRCVPISNHLYFYWYRQILGQKVEFLVSFYNNEISEKSEIFDDQFSVERPDGSNFTLKIRSTKLEDSAMYFCASEGGAIGYTFGSGTRLTVV.

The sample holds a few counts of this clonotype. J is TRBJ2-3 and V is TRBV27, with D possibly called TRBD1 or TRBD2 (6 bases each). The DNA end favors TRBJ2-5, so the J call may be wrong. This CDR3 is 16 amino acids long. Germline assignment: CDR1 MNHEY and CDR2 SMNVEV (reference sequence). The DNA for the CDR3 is TGTGCCAGCAGTTTATCGGGGGGCGATCGGGGAGAGACCCAGTACTTC. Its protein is CASSLSGGDRGETQYF.

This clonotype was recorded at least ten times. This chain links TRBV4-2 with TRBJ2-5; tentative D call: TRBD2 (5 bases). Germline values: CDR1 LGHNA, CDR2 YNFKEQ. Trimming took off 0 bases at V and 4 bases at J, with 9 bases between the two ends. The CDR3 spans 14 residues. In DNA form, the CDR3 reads TGTGCCAGCAGCCAAGACTTAGAGGGAGAGACCCAGTACTTC. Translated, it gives CASSQDLEGETQYF.

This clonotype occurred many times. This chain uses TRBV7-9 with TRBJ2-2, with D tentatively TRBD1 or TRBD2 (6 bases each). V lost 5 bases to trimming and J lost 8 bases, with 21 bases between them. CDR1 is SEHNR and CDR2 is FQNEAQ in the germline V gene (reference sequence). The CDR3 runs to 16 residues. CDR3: CASSPGGTLGEGELFF. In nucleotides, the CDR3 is TGTGCCAGCAGCCCCGGGGGCACCTTGGGTGAAGGGGAGCTGTTTTTT.

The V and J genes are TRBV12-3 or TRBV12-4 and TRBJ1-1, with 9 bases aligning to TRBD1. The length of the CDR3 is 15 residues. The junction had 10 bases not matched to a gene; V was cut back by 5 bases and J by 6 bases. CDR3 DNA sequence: TGTGCCAGCAGTCCCGGGACAGGGAGCGGGGCTGAAGCTTTCTTT. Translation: CASSPGTGSGAEAFF.